This TCR beta chain was obtained from a study of blood T cell repertoires in COVID-19. Sequenced by immunoSEQ multiplex PCR; TCRdb stores in-frame clones only, minus some. The sample yields over 300,000 clones, over 75% seen once. Clinical histories supplied by participants themselves formed the basis of cohort assignment. Cohort 3 donors were reported recovered after two negative PCRs, clearance, or symptom resolution. The ends were cut back, 2 bases at V and 8 bases at J, with 20 bases in the middle. Looked up from germline, CDR1 is SGHNT and CDR2 is YYREEE (reference sequence). The CDR3 runs to 15 residues.

The chain has TRBV5-4 and TRBJ2-7; a possible D gene is TRBD1 (6 bases). Sequenced material: PBMCs or T cells enriched from blood (not recorded which). This clonotype was sampled from a woman younger than 35 who had recovered from COVID-19. The CDR3 sequence is CASSFRTAQTRKQYF. The CDR3 DNA reads as TGTGCCAGCAGCTTTCGGACAGCCCAAACTAGGAAGCAGTACTTC.